This T cell receptor (beta chain) was captured by sequencing in a study of regulatory T cells in long-lasting Graves disease. This CDR3 is built from 14 residues. Per the germline V gene, CDR1 is MNHEY and CDR2 is SVGEGT. Trimming took off 0 bases at V and 5 bases at J, with 9 bases between the two ends. Time point specified: newly diagnosed GD, antithyroid drugs for less than 3 months. PBMC RNA served as the TCR library source. This clonotype has at least ten counts. Arm-PCR of CDR3 regions with iRepertoire HTBI primers generated TCR beta libraries. TCRdb redid the calling of the multiplex PCR reads with MiXCR, one entry per CDR3 protein. The table lists approximately 540,000 distinct CDR3 sequences, approximately 12% of them singletons. The sample also formed part of further work on T cells in Graves' hyperthyroidism and ophthalmopathy. That source notes: Researchers ran a first-round RT-PCR on the TCR CDR3 using the HTBI primer set.

The origin of this receptor is a woman under 40 with Graves disease. Sequencing was performed on peripheral blood mononuclear cells (PBMCs), taken at new diagnosis, from a patient treated with antithyroid drugs. The V gene is TRBV6-2 or TRBV6-3, the J gene TRBJ2-3; unclear D gene. The chain's CDR3 is CASSYSRARDTQYF. The CDR3 DNA follows: TGTGCCAGCAGTTACTCCCGGGCCCGAGATACGCAGTATTTT.